The 11 T cell receptor beta chains reported below all come from one sample, sequenced in a study of OX40 agonist ivuxolimab in advanced cancers. Profiled with immunoSEQ multiplex PCR; TCRdb holds only in-frame clones, not every one. Here the sample spans under 55,000 clones, 85% to 90% being singletons. The sequencing used CD4+ or CD8+ T cells sorted from blood, collected in a trial of the OX40 agonist ivuxolimab. The receptor source for this set is an adult with an advanced solid tumor such as melanoma, head and neck, liver or kidney cancer.

V gene TRBV5-1 combines with J gene TRBJ2-7; D gene uncertain. CDR1 is SGHRS and CDR2 is YFSETQ in the germline V gene. V was cut by 0 bases and J by 0 bases, with 7 bases left in between. The length of the CDR3 is 14 residues. The CDR3: CASSLEQSSYEQYF. CDR3 nucleotide sequence: TGCGCCAGCAGCTTGGAACAGAGCTCCTACGAGCAGTACTTC. The full variable domain, rest sourced from reference TRBV5-1 and TRBJ2-7, is KAGVTQTPRYLIKTRGQQVTLSCSPISGHRSVSWYQQTPGQGLQFLFEYFSETQRNKGNFPGRFSGRQFSNSRSEMNVSTLELGDSALYLCASSLEQSSYEQYFGPGTRLTVT.

This chain connects TRBV2 to TRBJ2-3; possible D gene TRBD2, 5 bases. The CDR3 contains 16 residues. In germline, CDR1 is SNHLY, CDR2 FYNNEI. V was trimmed by 6 bases and J by 1 base, leaving 17 bases between them. CDR3 nucleotides: TGTGCCAGCAGCCCGGGAAGAAGCGGTGGCACAGATACGCAGTATTTT. It codes for CASSPGRSGGTDTQYF.

The chain couples TRBV30 to TRBJ1-1; D is undetermined. The CDR3 contains 16 residues. The V end was cut by 4 bases, the J end by 0 bases, with 18 bases between. Germline-derived CDR1 and CDR2 are GTSNPN and SVGIG (reference sequence). This chain's CDR3 is CAWTLFGSGMNTEAFF. CDR3 nucleotides: TGTGCCTGGACTCTATTTGGGTCCGGGATGAACACTGAAGCTTTCTTT.

The rearrangement links TRBV29-1 to TRBJ2-5; the D gene is possibly TRBD2 (7 bases). The CDR3 has 15 amino acids. Germline V CDR1 and CDR2: SQVTM, ANQGSEA. V lost 1 base and J 2 bases, leaving 14 bases between the germline ends. CDR3 protein: CSVEGYRGGQETQYF. For the CDR3, the DNA is TGCAGCGTTGAAGGATATAGGGGGGGGCAAGAGACCCAGTACTTC.

This chain uses TRBV7-9 with TRBJ1-3; TRBD1 is a possible D gene (6 bases). Germline assignment: CDR1 SEHNR and CDR2 FQNEAQ (reference sequence). CDR3 size: 15 residues. With 3 bases removed from V and 4 bases from J, the gap between germline ends came to 13 bases. This CDR3 is CASSLGHQKGNTIYF. The CDR3, as DNA: TGTGCCAGCAGCTTGGGACACCAAAAGGGAAACACCATATATTTT.

The rearrangement links TRBV11-2 to TRBJ2-5; perhaps D is TRBD1 or TRBD2 (6 bases each). With 2 bases removed from V and 5 bases from J, the gap between germline ends came to 12 bases. The CDR3 covers 14 residues. Germline loops: CDR1 SGHAT, CDR2 FQNNGV. The CDR3 sequence is CASSLRGVGETQYF. Written as DNA, the CDR3 is TGTGCCAGCAGCTTAAGGGGGGTTGGGGAGACCCAGTACTTC. Filled out from reference TRBV11-2 and TRBJ2-5, the complete variable domain reads EAGVAQSPRYKIIEKRQSVAFWCNPISGHATLYWYQQILGQGPKLLIQFQNNGVVDDSQLPKDRFSAERLKGVDSTLKIQPAKLEDSAVYLCASSLRGVGETQYFGPGTRLLVL.

By proportion, this clone is medium-sized. V and J are TRBV10-2 and TRBJ1-1; 9 bases are a match to TRBD1. The CDR3 is made up of 14 amino acids. Germline CDR1 reads WSHSY; CDR2 reads SAAADI. Germline trimming cut 2 bases from V and 5 bases from J; bases unmatched to any gene: 3. The CDR3 nucleotides read TGCGCCAGCAGTGAGCCGGGACAGGGTACTGAAGCTTTCTTT. Its protein product is CASSEPGQGTEAFF.

This rearrangement joins TRBV19 to TRBJ1-2; 10 positions match TRBD1. V was pared by 5 bases and J by 5 bases, with 5 bases of the junction left unmatched. Germline CDR1 reads LNHDA; CDR2 reads SQIVND (reference sequence). CDR3 size: 14 residues. CDR3 in amino acids: CASSRDRGVYGYTF. CDR3 nucleotide sequence: TGTGCCAGTAGTCGGGACAGGGGAGTATATGGCTACACCTTC.

The rearrangement joins TRBV25-1 to TRBJ2-7, with TRBD1 identical over 8 bases. The CDR3 spans 13 residues. In germline, CDR1 is MGHDK, CDR2 SYGVNS. Trimming took 6 bases from V and 0 from J; bases not matched to a gene: 1. CDR3 in DNA: TGTGCCAGCAGGGGACAGGTCTCCTACGAGCAGTACTTC. Translated, it gives CASRGQVSYEQYF.

This clone was seen a single time. The genes are TRBV10-2 and TRBJ1-4; TRBD1 aligns across 8 bases. The CDR3 extends over 13 amino acids. After removal of 7 bases from V and 5 bases from J, the junction contained 3 bases not matched to a gene. The germline V gene has CDR1 WSHSY and CDR2 SAAADI. The CDR3 loop reads CASKTGVNEKLFF. Here the CDR3 DNA reads TGCGCCAGCAAGACAGGGGTCAATGAAAAACTGTTTTTT.

V and J are TRBV6-1 and TRBJ2-1; 10 nucleotides match TRBD1. The germline gives CDR1 MNHNS, CDR2 SASEGT. The CDR3 length is 17 residues. The junction had 11 bases not matched to a gene; V was cut back by 0 bases and J by 9 bases. CDR3 amino acids: CASSEAQIGTGAPEQFF. Written as DNA, the CDR3 is TGTGCCAGCAGTGAAGCCCAGATAGGGACAGGGGCCCCTGAGCAGTTCTTC.